The clone carrying this TCR beta chain was counted many times. Using a constant-region primer together with ProtoScript II reverse transcriptase, TCR beta cDNA was made from about 500 ng of total RNA. Three nested multiplex PCR rounds, a slightly modified ARM-PCR, produced the libraries for TCR beta. For roughly 11 cycles apiece, the opening two PCR rounds ran with TRBV1-TRBV30 forward primers and a C-beta reverse primer. TCRdb reprocessed the multiplex PCR reads with MiXCR, giving one entry per CDR3 protein. The data show roughly 180,000 distinct CDR3 sequences, roughly three fifths seen once. The record originates from a study of tumor-infiltrating lymphocytes in primary liver carcinoma. Unsorted whole blood yielded the blood RNA, and germline DNA was also extracted. The V gene lost 5 bases and the J gene lost 8 bases, with 12 bases spanning the gap. Per the germline V gene, CDR1 is SGHNT and CDR2 is YENEEA. CDR3 size: 13 residues.

The rearrangement joins TRBV11-3 to TRBJ2-2; the D gene is possibly TRBD2 (5 bases). Sequencing input: peripheral blood. The receptor comes from a man aged 35 to 55 with primary liver carcinoma and hepatitis B virus infection. The CDR3 reads CASSPGLGGELFF. Here the CDR3 DNA reads TGTGCCAGCAGCCCCGGACTCGGGGGGGAGCTGTTTTTT.